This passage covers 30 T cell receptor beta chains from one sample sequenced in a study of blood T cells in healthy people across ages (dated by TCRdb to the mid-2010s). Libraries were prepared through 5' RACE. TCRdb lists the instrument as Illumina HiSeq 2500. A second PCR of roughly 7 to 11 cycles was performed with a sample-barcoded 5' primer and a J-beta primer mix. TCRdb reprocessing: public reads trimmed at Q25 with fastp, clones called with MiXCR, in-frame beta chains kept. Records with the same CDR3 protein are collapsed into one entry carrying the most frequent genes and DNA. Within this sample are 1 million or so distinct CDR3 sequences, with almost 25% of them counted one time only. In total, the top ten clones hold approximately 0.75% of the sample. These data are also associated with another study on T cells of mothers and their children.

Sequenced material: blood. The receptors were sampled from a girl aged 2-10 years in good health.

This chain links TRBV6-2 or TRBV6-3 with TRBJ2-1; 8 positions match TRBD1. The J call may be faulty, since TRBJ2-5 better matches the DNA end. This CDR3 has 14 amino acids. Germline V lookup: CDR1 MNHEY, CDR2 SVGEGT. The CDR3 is CASSNIQGAKTQYF. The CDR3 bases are TGTGCCAGCAGCAACATCCAGGGGGCTAAGACCCAGTACTTC.

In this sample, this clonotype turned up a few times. The CDR3 DNA is TGCAGCGTTGAAGTCGGAGGGACCAAAGAGACCCAGTACTTC. It specifies CSVEVGGTKETQYF. V gene TRBV29-1 combines with J gene TRBJ2-5, with D possibly being TRBD2 (6 bases). CDR3 size: 14 residues. Deletions cut 1 base from V and 3 bases from J, with 12 bases between. Germline CDR1 is SQVTM and CDR2 is ANQGSEA.

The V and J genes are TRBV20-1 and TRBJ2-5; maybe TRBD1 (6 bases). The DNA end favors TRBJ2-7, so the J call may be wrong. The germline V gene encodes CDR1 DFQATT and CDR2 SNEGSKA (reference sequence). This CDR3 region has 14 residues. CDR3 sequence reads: CSAMYRALSYEQYF. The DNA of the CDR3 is TGCAGTGCTATGTACAGGGCCCTCTCCTACGAGCAGTACTTC.

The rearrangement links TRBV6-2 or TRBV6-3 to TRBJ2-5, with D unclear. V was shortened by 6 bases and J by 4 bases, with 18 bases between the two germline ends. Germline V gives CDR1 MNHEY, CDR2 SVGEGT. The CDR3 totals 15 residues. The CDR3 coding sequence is TGTGCCAGCAGCGACCGAGGTCCCTTGAGAGAGACCCAGTACTTC. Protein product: CASSDRGPLRETQYF.

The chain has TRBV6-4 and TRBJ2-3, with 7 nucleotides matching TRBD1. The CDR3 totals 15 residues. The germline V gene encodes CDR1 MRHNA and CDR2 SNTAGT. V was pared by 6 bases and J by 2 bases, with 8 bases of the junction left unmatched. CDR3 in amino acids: CASSRIGGSTDTQYF. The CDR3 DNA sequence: TGTGCCAGCAGCAGAATAGGGGGCTCCACAGATACGCAGTATTTT.

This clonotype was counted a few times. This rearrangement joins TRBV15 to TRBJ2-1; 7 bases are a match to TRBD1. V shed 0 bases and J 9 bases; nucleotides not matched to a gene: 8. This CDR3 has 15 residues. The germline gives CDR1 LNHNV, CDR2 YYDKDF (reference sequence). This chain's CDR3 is CATSREPLSGGEQFF. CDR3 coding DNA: TGTGCCACCAGCAGAGAACCCCTATCAGGGGGTGAGCAGTTCTTC.

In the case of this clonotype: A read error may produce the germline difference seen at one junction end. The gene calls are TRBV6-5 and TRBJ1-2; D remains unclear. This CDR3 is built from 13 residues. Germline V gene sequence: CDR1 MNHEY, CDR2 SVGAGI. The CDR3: CASTRSPNYDYTF. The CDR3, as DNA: TGTGCCAGCACACGGTCCCCTAACTATGACTACACCTTC.

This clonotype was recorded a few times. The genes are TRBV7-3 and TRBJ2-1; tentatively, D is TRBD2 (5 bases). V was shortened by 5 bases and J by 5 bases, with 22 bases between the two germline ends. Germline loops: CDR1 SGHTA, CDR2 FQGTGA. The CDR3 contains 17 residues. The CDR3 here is CASSPSMFPGNNNEQFF. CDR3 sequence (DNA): TGTGCCAGCAGCCCCTCTATGTTCCCCGGGAACAACAATGAGCAGTTCTTC.

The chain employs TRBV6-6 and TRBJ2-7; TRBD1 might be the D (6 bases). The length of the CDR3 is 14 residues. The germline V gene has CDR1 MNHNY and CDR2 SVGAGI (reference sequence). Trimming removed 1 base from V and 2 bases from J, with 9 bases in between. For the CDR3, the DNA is TGTGCCAGCAGTTACTATGACAGGCCCTACGAGCAGTACTTC. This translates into CASSYYDRPYEQYF.

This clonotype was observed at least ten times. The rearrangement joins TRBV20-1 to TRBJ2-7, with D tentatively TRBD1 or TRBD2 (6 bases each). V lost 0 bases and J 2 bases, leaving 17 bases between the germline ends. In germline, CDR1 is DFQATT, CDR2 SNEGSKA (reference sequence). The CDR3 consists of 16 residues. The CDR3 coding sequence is TGCAGTGCTAGAGAAACGGAGGGACAACTCCCCTACGAGCAGTACTTC. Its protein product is CSARETEGQLPYEQYF.

The CDR3 DNA reads as TGTGCCAGCAACCCACGCCCGGGACAGCCGGGGGAGACCCAGTACTTC. Translation: CASNPRPGQPGETQYF. V gene TRBV11-2 combines with J gene TRBJ2-5; the match to TRBD1 covers 7 bases. V shed 7 bases and J 5 bases; nucleotides not matched to a gene: 16. CDR1 and CDR2 from the germline V gene are SGHAT and FQNNGV. The CDR3 sequence is 16 residues long.

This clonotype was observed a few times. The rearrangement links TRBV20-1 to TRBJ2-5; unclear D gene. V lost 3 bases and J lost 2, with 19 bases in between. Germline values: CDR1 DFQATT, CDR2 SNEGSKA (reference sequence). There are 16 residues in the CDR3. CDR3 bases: TGCAGTGCTAGGGTTCTATCATTTGCAGATCAAGAGACCCAGTACTTC. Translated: CSARVLSFADQETQYF.

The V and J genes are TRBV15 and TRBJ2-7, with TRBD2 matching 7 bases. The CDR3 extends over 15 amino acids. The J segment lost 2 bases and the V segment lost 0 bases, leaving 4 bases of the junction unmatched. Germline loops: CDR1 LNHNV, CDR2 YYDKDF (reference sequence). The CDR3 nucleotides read TGTGCCACCAGCAGAGAACCTAGCGGTGCCTACGAGCAGTACTTC. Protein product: CATSREPSGAYEQYF. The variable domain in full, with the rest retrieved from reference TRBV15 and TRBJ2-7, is DAMVIQNPRYQVTQFGKPVTLSCSQTLNHNVMYWYQQKSSQAPKLLFHYYDKDFNNEADTPDNFQSRRPNTSFCFLDIRSPGLGDTAMYLCATSREPSGAYEQYFGPGTRLTVT.

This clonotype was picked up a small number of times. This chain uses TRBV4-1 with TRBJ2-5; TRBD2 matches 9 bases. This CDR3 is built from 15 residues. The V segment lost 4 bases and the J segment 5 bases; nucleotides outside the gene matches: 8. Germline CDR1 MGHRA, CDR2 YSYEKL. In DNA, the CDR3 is TGCGCCAGCAGCCCAAGCGGGAGGAGGGGGGAGACCCAGTACTTC. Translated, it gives CASSPSGRRGETQYF.

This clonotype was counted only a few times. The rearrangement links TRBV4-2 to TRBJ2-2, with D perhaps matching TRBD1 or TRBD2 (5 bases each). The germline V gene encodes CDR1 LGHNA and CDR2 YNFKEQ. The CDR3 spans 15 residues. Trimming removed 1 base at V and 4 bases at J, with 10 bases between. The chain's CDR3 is CASSQVMGTTGELFF. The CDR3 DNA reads TGTGCCAGCAGCCAAGTGATGGGGACCACCGGGGAGCTGTTTTTT.

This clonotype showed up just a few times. The CDR3 DNA sequence: TGTGCCAGCAGCGCACTGATAGGTTCTGACTATGGCTACACCTTC. Its protein product is CASSALIGSDYGYTF. The chain combines TRBV9 with TRBJ1-2; D remains ambiguous. From germline, CDR1 is SGDLS and CDR2 YYNGEE. This CDR3 spans 15 amino acids. Trimming pared 3 bases from V and 3 bases from J, leaving 15 bases between.

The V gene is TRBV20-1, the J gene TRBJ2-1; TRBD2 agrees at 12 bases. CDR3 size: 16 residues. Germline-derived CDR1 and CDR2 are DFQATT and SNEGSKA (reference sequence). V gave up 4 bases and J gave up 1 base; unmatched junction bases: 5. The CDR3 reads CSAKTSGSRSYNEQFF. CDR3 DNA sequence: TGCAGTGCTAAGACTAGCGGGAGCCGGTCCTACAATGAGCAGTTCTTC.

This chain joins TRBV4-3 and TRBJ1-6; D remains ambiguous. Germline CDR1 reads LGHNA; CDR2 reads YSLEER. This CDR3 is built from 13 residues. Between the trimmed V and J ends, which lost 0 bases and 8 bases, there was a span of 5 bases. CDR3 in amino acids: CASSQEADSPLHF. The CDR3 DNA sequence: TGCGCCAGCAGCCAAGAGGCGGATTCACCCCTCCACTTT.

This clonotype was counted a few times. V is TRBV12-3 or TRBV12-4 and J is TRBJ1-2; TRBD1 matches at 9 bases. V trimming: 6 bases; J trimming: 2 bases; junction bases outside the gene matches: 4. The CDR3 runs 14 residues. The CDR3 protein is CASRPGQGNYGYTF. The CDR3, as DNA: TGTGCCAGCAGGCCGGGACAGGGCAACTATGGCTACACCTTC.

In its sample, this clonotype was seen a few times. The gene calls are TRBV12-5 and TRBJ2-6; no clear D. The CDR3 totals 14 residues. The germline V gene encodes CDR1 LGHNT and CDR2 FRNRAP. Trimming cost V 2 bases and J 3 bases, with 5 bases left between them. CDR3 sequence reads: CASGLSVGANVLTF. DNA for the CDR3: TGTGCTAGTGGTTTGTCGGTTGGGGCCAACGTCCTGACTTTC.

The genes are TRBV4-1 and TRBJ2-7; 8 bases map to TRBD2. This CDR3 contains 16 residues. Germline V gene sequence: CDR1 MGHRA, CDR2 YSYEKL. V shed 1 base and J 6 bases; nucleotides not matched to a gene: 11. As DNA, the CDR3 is TGCGCCAGCAGCCAAGCCCATACGGGAGGGCCAACCGAGCAGTACTTC. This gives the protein CASSQAHTGGPTEQYF.

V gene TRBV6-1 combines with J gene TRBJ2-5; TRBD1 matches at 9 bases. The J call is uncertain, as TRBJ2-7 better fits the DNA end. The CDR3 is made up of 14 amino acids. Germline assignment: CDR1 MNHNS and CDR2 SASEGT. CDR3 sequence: CASSGTGRGYEQYF. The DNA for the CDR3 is TGTGCCAGCAGCGGGACAGGGAGAGGCTACGAGCAGTACTTC.

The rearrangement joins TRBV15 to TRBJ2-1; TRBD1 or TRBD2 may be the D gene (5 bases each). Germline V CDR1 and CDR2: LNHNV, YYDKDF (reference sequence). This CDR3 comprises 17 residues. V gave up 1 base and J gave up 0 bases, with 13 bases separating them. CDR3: CATSRVRGISSYNEQFF. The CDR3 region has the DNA TGTGCCACCAGCAGAGTTCGGGGCATCTCCTCCTACAATGAGCAGTTCTTC.

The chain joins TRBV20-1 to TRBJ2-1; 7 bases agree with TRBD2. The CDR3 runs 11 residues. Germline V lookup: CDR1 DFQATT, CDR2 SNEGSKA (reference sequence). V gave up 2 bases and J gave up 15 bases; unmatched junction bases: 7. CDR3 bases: TGCAGTGCTAGAAGAGCGGGACTCGGGTTCTTC. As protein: CSARRAGLGFF.

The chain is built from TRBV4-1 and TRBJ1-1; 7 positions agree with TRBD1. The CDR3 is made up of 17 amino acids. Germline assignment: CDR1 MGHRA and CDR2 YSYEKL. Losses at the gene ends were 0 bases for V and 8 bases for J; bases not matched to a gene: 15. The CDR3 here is CASSQDRDRNQPTEAFF. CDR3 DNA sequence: TGCGCCAGCAGCCAAGATAGGGACAGAAACCAACCAACCGAAGCTTTCTTT.

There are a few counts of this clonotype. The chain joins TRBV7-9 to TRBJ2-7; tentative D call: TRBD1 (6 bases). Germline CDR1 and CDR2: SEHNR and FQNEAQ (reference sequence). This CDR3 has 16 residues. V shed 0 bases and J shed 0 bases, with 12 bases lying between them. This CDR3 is CASSLAWQGFSYEQYF. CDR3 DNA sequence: TGTGCCAGCAGCTTAGCGTGGCAGGGGTTCTCCTACGAGCAGTACTTC. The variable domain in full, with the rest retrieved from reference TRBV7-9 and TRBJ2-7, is DTGVSQNPRHKITKRGQNVTFRCDPISEHNRLYWYRQTLGQGPEFLTYFQNEAQLEKSRLLSDRFSAERPKGSFSTLEIQRTEQGDSAMYLCASSLAWQGFSYEQYFGPGTRLTVT.

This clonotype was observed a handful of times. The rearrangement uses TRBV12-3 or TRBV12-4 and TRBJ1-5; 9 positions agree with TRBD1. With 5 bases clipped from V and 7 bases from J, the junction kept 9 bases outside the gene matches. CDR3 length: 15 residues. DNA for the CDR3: TGTGCCAGCAGTCCAACACAGGGGGCTGGCCAGCCCCAGCATTTT. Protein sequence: CASSPTQGAGQPQHF.

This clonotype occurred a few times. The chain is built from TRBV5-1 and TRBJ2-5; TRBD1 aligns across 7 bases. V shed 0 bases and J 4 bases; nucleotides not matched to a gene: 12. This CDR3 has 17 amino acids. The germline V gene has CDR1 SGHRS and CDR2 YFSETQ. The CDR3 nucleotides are TGCGCCAGCAGCTTGGCGATGATACAGGGGACGGGAGAGACCCAGTACTTC. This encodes CASSLAMIQGTGETQYF.

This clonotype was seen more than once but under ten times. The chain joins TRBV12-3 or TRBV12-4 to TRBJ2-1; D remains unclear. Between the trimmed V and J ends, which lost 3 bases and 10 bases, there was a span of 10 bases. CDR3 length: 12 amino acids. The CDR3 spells CASSFGVEEQFF. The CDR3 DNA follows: TGTGCCAGCAGTTTTGGGGTTGAGGAGCAGTTCTTC.

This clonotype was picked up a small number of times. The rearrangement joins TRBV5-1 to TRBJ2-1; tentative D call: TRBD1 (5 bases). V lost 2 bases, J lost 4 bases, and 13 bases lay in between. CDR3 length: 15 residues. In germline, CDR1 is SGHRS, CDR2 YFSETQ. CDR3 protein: CASSLGAYEYNEQFF. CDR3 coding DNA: TGCGCCAGCAGCTTAGGGGCCTATGAGTACAATGAGCAGTTCTTC.